The entry below describes one T cell receptor (beta chain). Other nucleotide sequences from this sample produce the same CDR3. Repertoires were generated with immunoSEQ multiplex PCR, while TCRdb's copy carries only in-frame clones and drops some. The sample lists 1,500,000 or so clones, 98% to 99% occurring once. The data were obtained in a study of shared clonotypes between healthy human individuals. The receptor was derived from a man younger than 40 in good health. Input material: naive CD4+ T cells sorted from blood. Stated subset: CD45RA+ positively selected.

CDR3 coding DNA: TGTGCCAGCTCACTACTAGCGGGAGGCCTCACAGATACGCAGTATTTT. This translates into CASSLLAGGLTDTQYF. V is TRBV18 and J is TRBJ2-3, with 12 bases lining up with TRBD2. Looked up from germline, CDR1 is KGHSH and CDR2 is LQKENI. Trimming at V came to 4 bases and at J to 2 bases, leaving 4 bases not matched to a gene. This CDR3 region has 16 residues.